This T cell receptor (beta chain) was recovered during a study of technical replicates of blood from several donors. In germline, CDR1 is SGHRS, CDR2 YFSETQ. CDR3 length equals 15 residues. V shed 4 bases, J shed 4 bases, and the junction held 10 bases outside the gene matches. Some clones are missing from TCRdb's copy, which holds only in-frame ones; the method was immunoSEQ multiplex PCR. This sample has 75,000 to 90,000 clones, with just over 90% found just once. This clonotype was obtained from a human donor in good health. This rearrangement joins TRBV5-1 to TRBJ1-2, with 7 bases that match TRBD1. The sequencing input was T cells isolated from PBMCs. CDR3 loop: CASSHREGTAYGYTF. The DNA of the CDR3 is TGCGCCAGCAGCCACCGAGAAGGGACAGCCTATGGCTACACCTTC.